The 21 T cell receptor beta chains reported below all come from one sample, sequenced in a study of OX40 agonist ivuxolimab in advanced cancers. TCRdb's copy holds only in-frame clones and misses some; the assay was immunoSEQ multiplex PCR. The sample has 94,000 or so clones; 80% to 85% are singletons. This sample comprised CD4+ or CD8+ T cells sorted from blood, obtained in a trial of the OX40 agonist ivuxolimab. These receptors were taken from an adult with an advanced solid tumor such as melanoma, head and neck, liver or kidney cancer.

This rearrangement joins TRBV30 to TRBJ1-1, with a tentative D call TRBD1 (5 bases). CDR1 GTSNPN and CDR2 SVGIG come from the germline V gene (reference sequence). The CDR3 is 14 residues long. Deletions cut 3 bases from V and 5 bases from J, with 16 bases between. CDR3 loop: CAWRGPGQSTEAFF. The DNA for the CDR3 is TGTGCCTGGAGGGGCCCCGGACAAAGTACTGAAGCTTTCTTT.

The chain has TRBV2 and TRBJ2-2; TRBD2 aligns across 8 bases. Germline V gene lookup returns CDR1 SNHLY and CDR2 FYNNEI. The CDR3 has 14 residues. J gave up 5 bases and V 7 bases, and 6 bases lay outside the gene matches. Here the CDR3 DNA reads TGTGCCAGCAAGGGACTAGGGAGTACCGGGGAGCTGTTTTTT. Residues: CASKGLGSTGELFF. Full variable domain (rest looked up from reference TRBV2 and TRBJ2-2): EPEVTQTPSHQVTQMGQEVILRCVPISNHLYFYWYRQILGQKVEFLVSFYNNEISEKSEIFDDQFSVERPDGSNFTLKIRSTKLEDSAMYFCASKGLGSTGELFFGEGSRLTVL.

The chain links TRBV28 to TRBJ1-4; no definite D call. From germline, CDR1 is MDHEN and CDR2 SYDVKM. The germline V and J ends were trimmed by 4 bases and 8 bases, with 14 bases remaining between them. The CDR3 sequence is 14 residues long. CDR3 residues: CASSSTNAGEKLFF. The DNA for the CDR3 is TGTGCCAGCAGTTCAACTAACGCCGGGGAAAAACTGTTTTTT. The full variable domain, in which reference TRBV28 and TRBJ1-4 provide the parts outside the CDR3, is DVKVTQSSRYLVKRTGEKVFLECVQDMDHENMFWYRQDPGLGLRLIYFSYDVKMKEKGDIPEGYSVSREKKERFSLILESASTNQTSMYLCASSSTNAGEKLFFGSGTQLSVL.

The V call is TRBV4-2, the J call TRBJ1-4; unclear D gene. With 3 bases removed from V and 1 base from J, the gap between germline ends came to 12 bases. Germline loops: CDR1 LGHNA, CDR2 YNFKEQ. CDR3 length equals 16 residues. As DNA, the CDR3 is TGTGCCAGCAGCCAGCTGATGAGTGGAACTAATGAAAAACTGTTTTTT. Amino acids: CASSQLMSGTNEKLFF.

This sequence joins TRBV20-1 and TRBJ1-1; D unclear. The CDR3 is 11 residues long. Germline CDR1 and CDR2: DFQATT and SNEGSKA (reference sequence). CDR3 bases: TGCAGCAACCTTCGAAACACTGAAGCTTTCTTT. It yields the protein CSNLRNTEAFF.

The chain links TRBV5-1 to TRBJ2-7; D possibly corresponds to TRBD1 (5 bases). V was pared by 4 bases and J by 0 bases, with 14 bases between. CDR3 size: 15 residues. Germline V gives CDR1 SGHRS, CDR2 YFSETQ. For the CDR3, the DNA is TGCGCCAGCAGCCTTGGACACGAGAGCTCCTACGAGCAGTACTTC. This encodes CASSLGHESSYEQYF.

The V call is TRBV18, the J call TRBJ1-2; 9 positions agree with TRBD1. CDR3 size: 13 residues. V lost 4 bases to trimming and J lost 10 bases; unmatched junction nucleotides: 7. Germline-derived CDR1 and CDR2 are KGHSH and LQKENI. The CDR3 region is CASSQGQGQFYTF. CDR3 nucleotides: TGTGCCAGCTCACAGGGACAGGGTCAATTCTACACCTTC. The full variable domain, rest sourced from reference TRBV18 and TRBJ1-2, is NAGVMQNPRHLVRRRGQEARLRCSPMKGHSHVYWYRQLPEEGLKFMVYLQKENIIDESGMPKERFSAEFPKEGPSILRIQQVVRGDSAAYFCASSQGQGQFYTFGSGTRLTVV.

This clone was seen only a few times. The chain carries TRBV4-1 and TRBJ2-5; TRBD2 matches at 7 bases. Germline CDR1 reads MGHRA; CDR2 reads YSYEKL. With V trimmed by 5 bases and J by 3 bases, 3 bases remained unmatched. The CDR3 is 13 amino acids. CDR3 nucleotides: TGCGCCAGCAGCGTACGGGGGGAAGAGACCCAGTACTTC. Translated: CASSVRGEETQYF.

The chain is built from TRBV5-1 and TRBJ1-1; D unclear. The CDR3 spans 14 residues. Trimming left V 3 bases short and J 0 bases short, with 9 bases between. CDR1 and CDR2 (germline): SGHRS, YFSETQ. CDR3 residues: CASSYGVMNTEAFF. In nucleotides, the CDR3 is TGCGCCAGCAGCTACGGAGTGATGAACACTGAAGCTTTCTTT.

The chain carries TRBV14 and TRBJ2-3; possible D gene TRBD2, 6 bases. Trimming pared 10 bases from V and 4 bases from J, leaving 18 bases between. Germline V gene lookup returns CDR1 SGHDN and CDR2 FVKESK. The CDR3 runs 14 residues. The CDR3 DNA sequence: TGTGCCACCACTCGGGGGTCCTCAGCAGATACGCAGTATTTT. Translated, it gives CATTRGSSADTQYF.

V usage is TRBV5-4 and J usage is TRBJ1-3; TRBD1 might be the D (5 bases). Trimming took 4 bases from V and 0 from J, leaving 14 bases between them. Germline V gives CDR1 SGHNT, CDR2 YYREEE (reference sequence). The CDR3 is 16 amino acids. The DNA of the CDR3 is TGTGCCAGCAGCCTAGACCTCGGGGGCTCTGGAAACACCATATATTTT. Translated: CASSLDLGGSGNTIYF.

The rearrangement uses TRBV19 and TRBJ1-1, with D perhaps TRBD1 (5 bases). Trimming pared 3 bases from V and 0 bases from J, leaving 11 bases between. Germline V gene lookup returns CDR1 LNHDA and CDR2 SQIVND (reference sequence). The CDR3 consists of 15 residues. The CDR3 region is CASSMRGDMNTEAFF. CDR3 nucleotide sequence: TGTGCCAGTAGTATGAGGGGAGACATGAACACTGAAGCTTTCTTT.

The chain combines TRBV28 with TRBJ2-1, with TRBD2 as a possible D gene (6 bases). CDR1 is MDHEN, CDR2 SYDVKM, per germline. There are 14 residues in the CDR3. Trimming removed 3 bases from V and 1 base from J, with 7 bases in between. The CDR3 loop is CASSFGGSYNEQFF. In nucleotides, the CDR3 is TGTGCCAGCAGTTTCGGGGGATCCTACAATGAGCAGTTCTTC.

The chain carries TRBV2 and TRBJ2-2; 7 bases are a match to TRBD1. V gave up 5 bases and J gave up 4 bases; unmatched junction bases: 7. Looked up from germline, CDR1 is SNHLY and CDR2 is FYNNEI. This CDR3 is built from 15 residues. CDR3 amino acids: CASSFSPGGTGELFF. Written as DNA, the CDR3 is TGTGCCAGCAGTTTCAGCCCAGGGGGCACCGGGGAGCTGTTTTTT.

This chain joins TRBV5-1 and TRBJ2-3; 11 bases match TRBD1. The germline gives CDR1 SGHRS, CDR2 YFSETQ. The junction had 2 bases not matched to a gene; V was cut back by 8 bases and J by 3 bases. The CDR3 has 13 residues. CDR3 sequence reads: CASGTGGTDTQYF. The CDR3 region has the DNA TGCGCCAGTGGGACAGGGGGGACAGATACGCAGTATTTT.

This chain connects TRBV27 to TRBJ1-2; TRBD1 is a possible D gene (5 bases). Germline V gene sequence: CDR1 MNHEY, CDR2 SMNVEV (reference sequence). The V end lost 5 bases, the J end lost 8 bases, and 18 bases lay between the germline ends. CDR3 size: 14 residues. CDR3 sequence: CASSGGGLVGGYTF. In nucleotides, the CDR3 is TGTGCCAGCAGTGGGGGAGGCCTTGTTGGGGGCTACACCTTC.

The chain combines TRBV18 with TRBJ2-7; a weak D match, TRBD2 (5 bases). Germline V gene sequence: CDR1 KGHSH, CDR2 LQKENI. The CDR3 length is 15 residues. Trimming took 4 bases from V and 2 from J, leaving 15 bases between them. CDR3 sequence: CASSLSRERAYEQYF. The CDR3 DNA reads TGTGCCAGCTCACTTTCCCGGGAAAGGGCCTACGAGCAGTACTTC.

The chain recombines TRBV7-9 with TRBJ1-2; TRBD1 matches 9 bases. V shed 1 base, J shed 7 bases, and the junction held 4 bases outside the gene matches. The CDR3 contains 14 residues. The germline gives CDR1 SEHNR, CDR2 FQNEAQ (reference sequence). The CDR3 sequence is CASSLETGGIGYTF. DNA for the CDR3: TGTGCCAGCAGCTTAGAGACAGGGGGTATTGGCTACACCTTC. The whole variable domain, remainder taken from reference TRBV7-9 and TRBJ1-2, is DTGVSQNPRHKITKRGQNVTFRCDPISEHNRLYWYRQTLGQGPEFLTYFQNEAQLEKSRLLSDRFSAERPKGSFSTLEIQRTEQGDSAMYLCASSLETGGIGYTFGSGTRLTVV.

The V call is TRBV5-1, the J call TRBJ2-5; 9 positions agree with TRBD2. Germline CDR1 is SGHRS and CDR2 is YFSETQ. CDR3 length equals 15 residues. Losses at the gene ends were 3 bases for V and 2 bases for J; bases not matched to a gene: 5. The CDR3 sequence is CASSSRLAGQETQYF. The CDR3, as DNA: TGCGCCAGCAGCTCCAGGCTAGCGGGGCAAGAGACCCAGTACTTC.

V usage is TRBV7-2 and J usage is TRBJ2-3; TRBD1 matches at 8 bases. The junction had 2 bases not matched to a gene; V was cut back by 5 bases and J by 4 bases. CDR1 and CDR2 from the germline V gene are SGHTA and FQGNSA. This CDR3 contains 13 residues. Here the CDR3 DNA reads TGTGCCAGCAGCCTACAGGGGGCAGATACGCAGTATTTT. Its protein is CASSLQGADTQYF. Full variable domain (outside the CDR3, taken from reference TRBV7-2 and TRBJ2-3): GAGVSQSPSNKVTEKGKDVELRCDPISGHTALYWYRQSLGQGLEFLIYFQGNSAPDKSGLPSDRFSAERTGGSVSTLTIQRTQQEDSAVYLCASSLQGADTQYFGPGTRLTVL.

The gene calls are TRBV5-4 and TRBJ2-3, with 11 bases identical to TRBD2. Germline V gene lookup returns CDR1 SGHNT and CDR2 YYREEE (reference sequence). V dropped 0 bases and J dropped 4; count of bases not matched to a gene: 1. This CDR3 region has 15 residues. CDR3 bases: TGTGCCAGCAGCTTGGGACTAGCGGGGTCAGATACGCAGTATTTT. It codes for CASSLGLAGSDTQYF.